This is a list of T cell receptor beta chains from one sample in a study of blood T cell repertoires in COVID-19. Measured with immunoSEQ multiplex PCR; TCRdb has only the in-frame clones, and not every one. The sample shows some 80,000 clones, 80% to 85% of them seen only once. Sequencing used peripheral blood. The origin of the receptors is a man aged 50 or older with acute or convalescent COVID-19. Each CDR3 is given with its conserved first and last residue. Clone size is stated in some rows and not others, as once, few, many or a class when expanded.

cdr3_aa,v_call,clone_size
CASSRQSSYNEQFF,TRBV18,-
CASGFSGGLNEQFF,TRBV12-5,-
CASRGGWGNQPQHF,TRBV6-6,-
CARSQYQGGYGYTF,TRBV5-3,few
CAISAARYQPQHF,TRBV10-3,once
CASRNRADGYTF,TRBV12-3/TRBV12-4,few
CASSVEGQELSGELFF,TRBV9,-
CASSQEGLWNTGELFF,TRBV3-1/TRBV3-2,-
CASAGLSSYNEQFF,TRBV19,-
CSVQGQGNTEAFF,TRBV29-1,-
CASSLGLAGVGNEQFF,TRBV3-1/TRBV3-2,-
CASSFDFATQYF,TRBV7-2,-
CASSGTPKETQYF,TRBV6-6,-
CASSPWGTGAGGYTF,TRBV27,-
CASQDRSYSNQPQHF,TRBV19,-
CASSLGQGRGYTF,TRBV5-1,-
CASSPGHVNEKLFF,TRBV28,-
CASSTNHRGETQYF,TRBV18,-
CASSVRDPRDTQYF,TRBV6-2/TRBV6-3,-
CASSLEGLAGGDYEQYF,TRBV7-2,-
CASSFFGEAFF,TRBV28,-
CASVDDYANTGELFF,TRBV2,-
CAAQAGSSYEQYF,TRBV6-5,-
CASSLVSYGYTF,TRBV11-2,-
CASGKTSGGAYTGELFF,TRBV12-5,-
CASSPPTGNSPLHF,TRBV18,once
CASSYSTGGSYYEQYF,TRBV6-5,-
CASYEGARNTEAFF,TRBV7-8,-
CASSELASGAYEQYF,TRBV6-1,medium-sized
CASSPKREGLRPDTQYF,TRBV7-8,-
CASSQGGLITDTQYF,TRBV3-1/TRBV3-2,few
CSVLPPFTSGRVHEQFF,TRBV29-1,-
CASSLGGPYNEQFF,TRBV6-2/TRBV6-3,-
CASSFGLAGYSEQFF,TRBV5-1,-
CASSLEDRTQYF,TRBV5-1,-
CASRTGLAGEHSQFF,TRBV11-2,-
CASSVSGYEQYF,TRBV9,-
CASQPSGLGTDTQYF,TRBV19,-
CASRGQYNSPLHF,TRBV25-1,-
CASNSQGGSNSPLHF,TRBV19,-